The 16 T cell receptor beta chains below were found in one sample sequenced in a study of blood T cell repertoires in COVID-19. Only in-frame clones appear in the TCRdb table, and some are missing; sequencing was by immunoSEQ multiplex PCR. This sample has 220,000 or so clones, with roughly nine tenths found just once. The sample comprised peripheral blood. Receptor source: a woman between 50 and 59 years old with COVID-19, enrolled during active disease.

This clone occurred once. The gene calls are TRBV28 and TRBJ1-1; TRBD1 agrees at 10 bases. CDR1 is MDHEN, CDR2 SYDVKM, per germline. The CDR3 has 16 amino acids. The trim removed 3 bases at V and 1 base at J, leaving 5 bases unmatched. Here the CDR3 reads CASSLTGGSWNTEAFF. CDR3 bases: TGTGCCAGCAGTTTGACAGGGGGCAGCTGGAACACTGAAGCTTTCTTT.

CDR3 sequence (DNA): TGTGCCAGCAGCTTAACCGGGGGGGGAGAGACCCAGTACTTC. Translation: CASSLTGGGETQYF. The chain is built from TRBV11-2 and TRBJ2-5; 8 bases fit TRBD2. The V segment lost 2 bases and the J segment 4 bases; nucleotides outside the gene matches: 3. Germline loops: CDR1 SGHAT, CDR2 FQNNGV. This CDR3 is 14 amino acids long. The full variable domain, its missing parts supplied by reference TRBV11-2 and TRBJ2-5, is EAGVAQSPRYKIIEKRQSVAFWCNPISGHATLYWYQQILGQGPKLLIQFQNNGVVDDSQLPKDRFSAERLKGVDSTLKIQPAKLEDSAVYLCASSLTGGGETQYFGPGTRLLVL.

The rearrangement links TRBV3-1 (or the pseudogene TRBV3-2) to TRBJ2-7, with a weak D call TRBD2 (5 bases). Germline lookup yields CDR1 LGHDT and CDR2 YNNKEL (reference sequence). The CDR3 length is 12 residues. The V end was cut by 6 bases, the J end by 6 bases, with 12 bases between. CDR3 region: CASSHGGSEQYV. CDR3 coding DNA: TGTGCCAGCAGTCACGGAGGAAGCGAGCAGTACGTC.

The V gene is TRBV3-1 (or the pseudogene TRBV3-2), the J gene TRBJ2-7, with 7 positions matching TRBD1. The CDR3 has 16 residues. Losses at the gene ends were 4 bases for V and 5 bases for J; bases not matched to a gene: 14. Per germline, CDR1 LGHDT and CDR2 YNNKEL (reference sequence). CDR3 bases: TGTGCCAGCAGCCGGCTATGGAAGGGGGCCAGTAACGAGCAGTACGTC. This encodes CASSRLWKGASNEQYV.

At least ten counts were recorded for this clone. V and J are TRBV24-1 and TRBJ2-2; D perhaps matches TRBD1 (6 bases). Trimming took 6 bases from V and 4 from J, leaving 11 bases between them. The CDR3 has 14 amino acids. Germline-derived CDR1 and CDR2 are KGHDR and SFDVKD. The CDR3 region has the DNA TGTGCCACCAGTTCAGGGGTGGGCACCGGGGAGCTGTTTTTT. Protein product: CATSSGVGTGELFF.

V usage is TRBV19 and J usage is TRBJ1-6; 8 bases fit TRBD1. CDR3 length: 14 amino acids. Trimming at V came to 7 bases and at J to 8 bases, leaving 7 bases not matched to a gene. The V gene's germline CDR1 is LNHDA and CDR2 SQIVND (reference sequence). In DNA, the CDR3 is TGTGCCAGTAAGGACAGGGCTGTCCATTCACCCCTCCACTTT. It yields the protein CASKDRAVHSPLHF.

The DNA of the CDR3 is TGTGCCAGCAGCTTAGACCGCGGACAGGGGTCCTCCTACGAGCAGTACTTC. Protein product: CASSLDRGQGSSYEQYF. The chain employs TRBV11-2 and TRBJ2-7; 9 positions match TRBD1. With V trimmed by 0 bases and J by 0 bases, 6 bases remained unmatched. From germline, CDR1 is SGHAT and CDR2 FQNNGV. CDR3 length: 17 residues. Full variable domain (rest looked up from reference TRBV11-2 and TRBJ2-7): EAGVAQSPRYKIIEKRQSVAFWCNPISGHATLYWYQQILGQGPKLLIQFQNNGVVDDSQLPKDRFSAERLKGVDSTLKIQPAKLEDSAVYLCASSLDRGQGSSYEQYFGPGTRLTVT.

This sequence joins TRBV19 and TRBJ2-1; 12 bases fit TRBD2. The ends lost 3 bases at V and 7 bases at J; junction bases unmatched: 4. Germline CDR1 and CDR2: LNHDA and SQIVND (reference sequence). The CDR3 contains 15 residues. The CDR3 DNA is TGTGCCAGTAGTATGCGGCTAGCGGGGGGGAATGAGCAGTTCTTC. This codes for CASSMRLAGGNEQFF.

This chain uses TRBV5-1 with TRBJ2-2, with 10 positions matching TRBD1. The germline V gene has CDR1 SGHRS and CDR2 YFSETQ. V lost 4 bases and J lost 4; bases outside the gene matches: 7. This CDR3 contains 16 residues. CDR3 in DNA: TGCGCCAGCAGCGGGGAGAGGGACAGGGGCACCGGGGAGCTGTTTTTT. Its protein product is CASSGERDRGTGELFF.

CDR3 amino acids: CASSPTWLAGRETQYF. CDR3 nucleotide sequence: TGCGCCAGCAGCCCAACTTGGCTAGCGGGGAGGGAGACCCAGTACTTC. This chain connects TRBV4-1 to TRBJ2-5, with 9 bases aligning to TRBD2. The CDR3 spans 16 residues. Germline V gene sequence: CDR1 MGHRA, CDR2 YSYEKL. With 4 bases clipped from V and 5 bases from J, the junction kept 11 bases outside the gene matches.

This sequence joins TRBV6-1 and TRBJ2-1, with 12 bases aligning to TRBD2. CDR1 and CDR2 from the germline V gene are MNHNS and SASEGT. The CDR3 has 14 amino acids. V trimming: 3 bases; J trimming: 15 bases; junction bases outside the gene matches: 9. The CDR3 loop is CASSDRTSGASRFF. In nucleotides, the CDR3 is TGTGCCAGCAGTGACAGGACTAGCGGGGCCTCTCGGTTCTTC.

The chain recombines TRBV28 with TRBJ2-1, with D hard to call. V lost 4 bases, J lost 4 bases, and 11 bases lay in between. Germline CDR1 is MDHEN and CDR2 is SYDVKM. This CDR3 has 14 residues. CDR3 residues: CASSSDVQYNEQFF. Here the CDR3 DNA reads TGTGCCAGCAGTTCAGATGTTCAATACAATGAGCAGTTCTTC.

This clone was recorded a few times. The chain employs TRBV7-3 and TRBJ2-2; D perhaps matches TRBD2 (5 bases). V lost 5 bases and J lost 7, with 11 bases in between. Germline V gene sequence: CDR1 SGHTA, CDR2 FQGTGA. The CDR3 contains 13 residues. CDR3: CASSLGLFGELFF. CDR3 nucleotides: TGTGCCAGCAGCCTAGGACTCTTCGGGGAGCTGTTTTTT.

The chain employs TRBV6-2 or TRBV6-3 and TRBJ2-7, with 7 bases identical to TRBD2. CDR3 length: 13 amino acids. The V and J ends lost 4 bases and 6 bases, in that order; junction bases with no gene match: 6. Germline CDR1 and CDR2: MNHEY and SVGEGT. CDR3 region: CASSSSGIGEQYV. The CDR3 DNA reads as TGTGCCAGCAGTTCGAGCGGGATCGGCGAGCAGTACGTC.

This sequence joins TRBV6-5 and TRBJ2-5; 7 nucleotides agree with TRBD2. Germline values: CDR1 MNHEY, CDR2 SVGAGI. The CDR3 has 15 amino acids. Unmatched junction bases numbered 6, after V lost 0 bases and J lost 5 bases. The CDR3 protein is CASSYSVRGVETQYF. In DNA, the CDR3 is TGTGCCAGCAGTTACTCGGTCCGGGGGGTGGAGACCCAGTACTTC.

The chain recombines TRBV29-1 with TRBJ1-2; the match to TRBD1 covers 7 bases. Germline V gene lookup returns CDR1 SQVTM and CDR2 ANQGSEA. V lost 8 bases, J lost 1 base, and 7 bases stayed unmatched. The CDR3 consists of 13 residues. The CDR3 DNA sequence: TGCAGCACCACAGGGGATATTAACTATGGCTACACCTTC. Translation: CSTTGDINYGYTF.